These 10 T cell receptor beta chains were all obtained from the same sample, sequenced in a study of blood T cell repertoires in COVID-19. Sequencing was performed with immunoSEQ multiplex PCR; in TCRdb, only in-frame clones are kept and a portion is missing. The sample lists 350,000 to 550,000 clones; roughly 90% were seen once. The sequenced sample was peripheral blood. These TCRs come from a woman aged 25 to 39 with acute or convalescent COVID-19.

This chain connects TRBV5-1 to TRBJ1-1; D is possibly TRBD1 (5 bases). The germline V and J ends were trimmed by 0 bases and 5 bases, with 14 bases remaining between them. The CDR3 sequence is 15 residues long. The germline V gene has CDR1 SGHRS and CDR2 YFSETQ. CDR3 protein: CASSLEGKKGTEAFF. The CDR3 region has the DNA TGCGCCAGCAGCTTGGAAGGCAAAAAGGGGACTGAAGCTTTCTTT. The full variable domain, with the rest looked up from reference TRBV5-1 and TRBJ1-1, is KAGVTQTPRYLIKTRGQQVTLSCSPISGHRSVSWYQQTPGQGLQFLFEYFSETQRNKGNFPGRFSGRQFSNSRSEMNVSTLELGDSALYLCASSLEGKKGTEAFFGQGTRLTVV.

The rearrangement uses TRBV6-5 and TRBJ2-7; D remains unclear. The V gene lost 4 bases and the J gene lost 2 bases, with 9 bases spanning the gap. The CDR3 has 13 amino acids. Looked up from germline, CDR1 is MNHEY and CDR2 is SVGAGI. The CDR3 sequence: CASSSGSTYEQYF. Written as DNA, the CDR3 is TGTGCCAGCAGTTCAGGTTCTACCTACGAGCAGTACTTC.

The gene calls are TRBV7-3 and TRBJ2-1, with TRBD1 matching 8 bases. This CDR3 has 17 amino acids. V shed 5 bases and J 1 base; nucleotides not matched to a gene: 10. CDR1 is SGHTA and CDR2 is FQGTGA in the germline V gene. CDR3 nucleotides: TGTGCCAGCAGCCTTCGGACAGGGAAGGGGTCCTACAATGAGCAGTTCTTC. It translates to CASSLRTGKGSYNEQFF.

The CDR3 nucleotides are TGCGCCAGCAGTCCTAGGGACAGGGGGGCCAACAATGAGCAGTTCTTC. Residues: CASSPRDRGANNEQFF. V is TRBV23-1 and J is TRBJ2-1; 11 nucleotides line up with TRBD1. TRBV23-1 is given ORF status, its function remaining uncertain. The CDR3 has 16 amino acids. J was trimmed by 5 bases and V by 4 bases; bases with no gene match: 7.

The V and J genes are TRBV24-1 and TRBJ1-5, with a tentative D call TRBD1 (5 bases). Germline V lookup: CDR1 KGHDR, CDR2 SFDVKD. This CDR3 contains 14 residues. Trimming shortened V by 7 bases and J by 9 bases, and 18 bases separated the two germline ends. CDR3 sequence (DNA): TGTGCCACCAGCGCGGGACGGACCCGGGGGCCCCAGCATTTT. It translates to CATSAGRTRGPQHF.

The CDR3 sequence: CASSLTGTGTRHTQYF. The CDR3 nucleotides are TGTGCCAGCAGTCTCACCGGGACAGGGACGAGACATACGCAGTATTTT. The chain employs TRBV28 and TRBJ2-3; 9 bases map to TRBD1. The CDR3 spans 16 residues. CDR1 and CDR2 (germline): MDHEN, SYDVKM. Trimming cost V 5 bases and J 7 bases; bases outside gene matches: 13.

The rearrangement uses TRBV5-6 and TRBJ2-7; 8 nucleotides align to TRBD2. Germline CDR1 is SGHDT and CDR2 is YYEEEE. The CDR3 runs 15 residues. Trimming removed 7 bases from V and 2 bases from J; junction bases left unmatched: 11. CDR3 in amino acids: CASSPGGRGAYEQYF. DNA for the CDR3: TGTGCCAGCTCCCCGGGGGGGCGGGGGGCCTACGAGCAGTACTTC.

CDR3 amino acids: CASSVYNEQFF. DNA of the CDR3: TGTGCCAGCAGCGTATACAATGAGCAGTTCTTC. The V call is TRBV5-4, the J call TRBJ2-1; D is uncertain. Trimming removed 4 bases at V and 4 bases at J, with 3 bases between. Germline V gene lookup returns CDR1 SGHNT and CDR2 YYREEE (reference sequence). This CDR3 has 11 residues.

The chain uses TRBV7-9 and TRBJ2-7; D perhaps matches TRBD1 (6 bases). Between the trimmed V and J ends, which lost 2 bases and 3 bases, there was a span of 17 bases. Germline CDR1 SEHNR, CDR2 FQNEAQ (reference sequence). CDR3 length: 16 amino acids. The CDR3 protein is CASSLSSGHLIYEQYF. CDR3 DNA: TGTGCCAGCAGCTTATCTTCGGGACATCTGATCTACGAGCAGTACTTC.

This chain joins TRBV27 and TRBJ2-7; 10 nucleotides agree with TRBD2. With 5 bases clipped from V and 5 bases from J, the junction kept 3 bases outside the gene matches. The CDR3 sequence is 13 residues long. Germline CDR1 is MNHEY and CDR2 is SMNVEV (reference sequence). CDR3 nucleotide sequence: TGTGCCAGCAGTCTAGCGGGGGACGACGAGCAGTACTTC. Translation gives CASSLAGDDEQYF.